The 23 T cell receptor beta chains in this list originate from one sample, sequenced in a study of blood T cell repertoires in COVID-19. Sequencing used immunoSEQ multiplex PCR; TCRdb keeps in-frame clones, though not all of them. This table has about 240,000 clones, 86% appearing once. The sequencing input was peripheral blood. These receptors were collected from a man aged 80 or over with acute or convalescent COVID-19.

This clone was observed a few times. The chain uses TRBV5-1 and TRBJ1-1; possibly TRBD1 for D (6 bases). Germline CDR1 is SGHRS and CDR2 is YFSETQ. This CDR3 contains 15 residues. V was pared by 0 bases and J by 3 bases, with 12 bases between. In DNA, the CDR3 is TGCGCCAGCAGCTTGGTCGCGGACAGTTACACTGAAGCTTTCTTT. Translated, it gives CASSLVADSYTEAFF.

The rearrangement joins TRBV4-1 to TRBJ2-7; D possibly corresponds to TRBD1 (5 bases). CDR1 and CDR2 from the germline V gene are MGHRA and YSYEKL. V gave up 3 bases and J gave up 3 bases, with 9 bases separating them. The CDR3 covers 13 residues. CDR3 residues: CASSQLDSYEQYF. In nucleotides, the CDR3 is TGCGCCAGCAGCCAGCTAGACAGCTACGAGCAGTACTTC.

This sequence joins TRBV19 and TRBJ2-6; TRBD1 might be the D (5 bases). The CDR3 covers 13 residues. Trimming stripped 6 bases from V and 8 bases from J, with 11 bases between. The germline V gene encodes CDR1 LNHDA and CDR2 SQIVND (reference sequence). The CDR3 is CASRRQPTNVLTF. CDR3 nucleotide sequence: TGTGCCAGTAGGAGACAGCCGACCAACGTCCTGACTTTC.

The rearrangement joins TRBV7-9 to TRBJ2-7, with a possible D match to TRBD1 (6 bases). This CDR3 spans 14 amino acids. V lost 6 bases to trimming and J lost 4 bases, with 16 bases between them. The germline V gene has CDR1 SEHNR and CDR2 FQNEAQ (reference sequence). CDR3 loop: CASRRTDVGYEQYF. The CDR3 DNA reads as TGTGCCAGCAGGCGGACAGACGTTGGGTACGAGCAGTACTTC.

This clone came up a few times. The chain is built from TRBV11-2 and TRBJ1-5; D gene uncertain. Deletions cut 6 bases from V and 3 bases from J, with 9 bases between. The length of the CDR3 is 13 residues. Germline V lookup: CDR1 SGHAT, CDR2 FQNNGV. CDR3 sequence: CASSGAYNQPQHF. Here the CDR3 DNA reads TGTGCCAGCAGTGGAGCTTACAATCAGCCCCAGCATTTT.

V gene TRBV28 combines with J gene TRBJ2-7, with D tentatively TRBD2 (5 bases). This CDR3 is 14 amino acids long. Germline V gives CDR1 MDHEN, CDR2 SYDVKM. The V and J ends lost 2 bases and 7 bases respectively, with 15 bases between them. As DNA, the CDR3 is TGTGCCAGCAGTTTAATCTCCCGGGGTCGAGAGCAGTACTTC. Protein sequence: CASSLISRGREQYF.

The chain employs TRBV7-2 and TRBJ2-5; TRBD2 matches at 11 bases. Per the germline V gene, CDR1 is SGHTA and CDR2 is FQGNSA. V was clipped by 5 bases and J by 5 bases; unmatched bases: 4. The CDR3 spans 14 residues. CDR3 in amino acids: CASSGSGGAETQYF. In DNA, the CDR3 is TGTGCCAGCAGCGGTAGCGGGGGGGCGGAGACCCAGTACTTC.

The chain joins TRBV6-5 to TRBJ2-3; D gene ambiguous. The V end was cut by 6 bases, the J end by 2 bases, with 6 bases between. The germline V gene has CDR1 MNHEY and CDR2 SVGAGI. CDR3 length equals 12 residues. The CDR3 nucleotides are TGTGCCAGCAGCCTTATCACAGATACGCAGTATTTT. As protein: CASSLITDTQYF.

This chain joins TRBV3-1 (or the pseudogene TRBV3-2) and TRBJ2-2, with 12 bases aligning to TRBD2. The CDR3 contains 19 residues. V lost 0 bases and J lost 1; bases outside the gene matches: 6. The germline CDR1 and CDR2 sequences are LGHDT and YNNKEL (reference sequence). CDR3 residues: CASSQDATSGGLNTGELFF. CDR3 DNA: TGTGCCAGCAGCCAAGATGCGACTAGCGGGGGCCTGAACACCGGGGAGCTGTTTTTT.

The chain recombines TRBV5-4 with TRBJ1-1, with a tentative D call TRBD1 (6 bases). The CDR3 is 14 amino acids. Between the trimmed V and J ends, which lost 3 bases and 2 bases, there was a span of 11 bases. Per germline, CDR1 SGHNT and CDR2 YYREEE (reference sequence). Written as DNA, the CDR3 is TGTGCCAGCAGCTCCGGGACATTCAACACTGAAGCTTTCTTT. It is translated as CASSSGTFNTEAFF.

About this clone itself: The sample carries other DNA sequences with the same CDR3. The rearrangement joins TRBV5-1 to TRBJ2-3; D unclear. V lost 0 bases and J 0 bases, leaving 5 bases between the germline ends. CDR3 length equals 14 residues. In germline, CDR1 is SGHRS, CDR2 YFSETQ. This CDR3 reads CASSLGASTDTQYF. In nucleotides, the CDR3 is TGCGCCAGCAGCTTGGGGGCCAGCACAGATACGCAGTATTTT.

The CDR3 spells CASSVRVGNEQFF. CDR3 DNA: TGTGCCAGCAGTGTGAGGGTCGGGAATGAGCAGTTCTTC. V is TRBV27 and J is TRBJ2-1, with D maybe TRBD2 (5 bases). This CDR3 is built from 13 residues. V was trimmed by 5 bases and J by 7 bases, leaving 12 bases between them. The germline V gene encodes CDR1 MNHEY and CDR2 SMNVEV (reference sequence).

This chain joins TRBV9 and TRBJ2-7; TRBD2 matches at 7 bases. This CDR3 comprises 14 residues. Germline loops: CDR1 SGDLS, CDR2 YYNGEE. V was pared by 0 bases and J by 3 bases, with 3 bases of the junction left unmatched. This CDR3 is CASSVATGGYEQYF. CDR3 nucleotide sequence: TGTGCCAGCAGCGTAGCGACGGGAGGCTACGAGCAGTACTTC. The complete variable domain, with remaining parts taken from reference TRBV9 and TRBJ2-7, reads DSGVTQTPKHLITATGQRVTLRCSPRSGDLSVYWYQQSLDQGLQFLIQYYNGEERAKGNILERFSAQQFPDLHSELNLSSLELGDSALYFCASSVATGGYEQYFGPGTRLTVT.

The chain combines TRBV11-2 with TRBJ2-7; the D gene is possibly TRBD1 (5 bases). From germline, CDR1 is SGHAT and CDR2 FQNNGV. Trimming took 2 bases from V and 6 from J, leaving 17 bases between them. The CDR3 sequence is 15 residues long. Written as DNA, the CDR3 is TGTGCCAGCAGCTTACTAGGGCAGGGAAATTTCGAGCAGTACTTC. This codes for CASSLLGQGNFEQYF. The full variable domain, completed using reference TRBV11-2 and TRBJ2-7, is EAGVAQSPRYKIIEKRQSVAFWCNPISGHATLYWYQQILGQGPKLLIQFQNNGVVDDSQLPKDRFSAERLKGVDSTLKIQPAKLEDSAVYLCASSLLGQGNFEQYFGPGTRLTVT.

V gene TRBV6-5 combines with J gene TRBJ2-7; perhaps TRBD2 as D (5 bases). V lost 6 bases to trimming and J lost 7 bases, with 19 bases between them. The CDR3 is made up of 14 amino acids. The V gene's germline CDR1 is MNHEY and CDR2 SVGAGI. CDR3 in DNA: TGTGCCAGCAGCGTTCATGGAGCGCCGGGGGAGCAGTACTTC. Its translation: CASSVHGAPGEQYF.

This chain uses TRBV19 with TRBJ1-5; D is possibly TRBD1 (6 bases). Deletions cut 8 bases from V and 5 bases from J, with 13 bases between. Germline V gene data show CDR1 as LNHDA and CDR2 as SQIVND (reference sequence). The CDR3 totals 13 residues. CDR3 in DNA: TGTGCCAGTGCCGACAGGTCTTATCAGCCCCAGCATTTT. It yields the protein CASADRSYQPQHF. Based on the CDR3 plus reference TRBV19 and TRBJ1-5, the full variable domain is DGGITQSPKYLFRKEGQNVTLSCEQNLNHDAMYWYRQDPGQGLRLIYYSQIVNDFQKGDIAEGYSVSREKKESFPLTVTSAQKNPTAFYLCASADRSYQPQHFGDGTRLSIL.

In its sample, this clone was seen once. This rearrangement joins TRBV28 to TRBJ1-3; D remains ambiguous. The CDR3 is 15 amino acids. The germline CDR1 and CDR2 sequences are MDHEN and SYDVKM. Deletions cut 1 base from V and 3 bases from J, with 10 bases between. As DNA, the CDR3 is TGTGCCAGCAGTTTATATGAGGCACTTGGAAACACCATATATTTT. Amino acid sequence: CASSLYEALGNTIYF.

This clone was seen only once. The genes are TRBV28 and TRBJ2-3, with TRBD2 identical over 8 bases. The V gene end was trimmed by 2 bases and the J gene end by 5 bases; junction bases not matched to a gene: 6. CDR3 length: 15 amino acids. CDR1 MDHEN and CDR2 SYDVKM come from the germline V gene. In DNA, the CDR3 is TGTGCCAGCAGTTTACCCAGCGGGAGTGGAGATACGCAGTATTTT. This translates into CASSLPSGSGDTQYF.

Note on this clone: Other nucleotide sequences from this sample produce the same CDR3. The chain has TRBV7-2 and TRBJ1-3; no reliable D call. CDR3 length equals 12 residues. Germline assignment: CDR1 SGHTA and CDR2 FQGNSA. Trimming stripped 2 bases from V and 4 bases from J, with 3 bases between. The chain's CDR3 is CASSLQGNTIYF. Written as DNA, the CDR3 is TGTGCCAGCAGCTTACAGGGAAACACCATATATTTT.

The V and J genes are TRBV4-1 and TRBJ2-3, with D hard to call. The V end was cut by 3 bases, the J end by 8 bases, with 12 bases between. Germline V gene lookup returns CDR1 MGHRA and CDR2 YSYEKL. The CDR3 is made up of 13 amino acids. DNA of the CDR3: TGCGCCAGCAGCCATCCGAACCTCGGTACGCAGTATTTT. This translates into CASSHPNLGTQYF.

This chain joins TRBV10-3 and TRBJ2-7; TRBD2 matches at 8 bases. Germline trimming cut 11 bases from V and 5 bases from J; bases unmatched to any gene: 8. CDR1 and CDR2 (germline): ENHRY, SYGVKD. The CDR3 length is 12 residues. The CDR3 DNA sequence: TGTGCCTCGAAGGGTAGCGGGAACGAGCAGTACTTC. Amino acids: CASKGSGNEQYF.

The rearrangement uses TRBV28 and TRBJ2-7; TRBD1 aligns across 9 bases. The junction had 32 bases not matched to a gene; V was cut back by 4 bases and J by 4 bases. The CDR3 runs 23 residues. Germline V gene data show CDR1 as MDHEN and CDR2 as SYDVKM. CDR3 sequence: CASSSPRLRPGTGSLRSSYEQYF. CDR3 bases: TGTGCCAGCAGTTCTCCCCGGCTCCGTCCCGGGACAGGGAGTCTTCGAAGTAGTTACGAGCAGTACTTC.

V usage is TRBV5-5 and J usage is TRBJ2-1, with D possibly matching TRBD2 (6 bases). The germline V and J ends were trimmed by 5 bases and 0 bases, with 12 bases remaining between them. CDR3 length: 15 amino acids. Germline V gene data show CDR1 as SGHKS and CDR2 as YYEKEE (reference sequence). The CDR3 DNA reads as TGTGCCAGCAGTTTAGCGGCGCTCTCCTACAATGAGCAGTTCTTC. The encoded protein is CASSLAALSYNEQFF. Drawing the rest from reference TRBV5-5 and TRBJ2-1, the complete variable domain is DAGVTQSPTHLIKTRGQQVTLRCSPISGHKSVSWYQQVLGQGPQFIFQYYEKEERGRGNFPDRFSARQFPNYSSELNVNALLLGDSALYLCASSLAALSYNEQFFGPGTRLTVL.